Listed below are T cell receptor beta chains from one sample, sequenced in a study of shared clonotypes between healthy human individuals. Data came from immunoSEQ multiplex PCR; TCRdb stores just in-frame clones and leaves some out. The table lists about 1 million clones, approximately 72% of them singletons. The sample consisted of memory CD4+ T cells sorted from blood. These receptors came from a young man in good health. CDR3s include the opening cysteine and the closing phenylalanine or tryptophan. The D gene is left open where the match is weak. Clone size is not always given. Where it is, it says once, few, many or a class for expanded clones.

J gene: TRBJ2-7
V gene: TRBV7-6
D gene: TRBD1
clone size: .
CDR3 protein: CASSLKLGARGQGEQYF
CDR3 DNA: TGTGCCAGCAGCCTGAAACTGGGTGCCAGGGGGCAGGGCGAGCAGTACTTC

J gene: TRBJ2-1
V gene: TRBV5-6
D gene: TRBD1
clone size: .
CDR3 protein: CASSLGQGAPYNEQFF
CDR3 DNA: TGTGCCAGCAGCTTGGGGCAGGGGGCCCCATACAATGAGCAGTTCTTC

J gene: TRBJ2-7
V gene: TRBV7-2
D gene: TRBD2
clone size: few
CDR3 protein: CASSLDRLAVSYEQYF
CDR3 DNA: TGTGCCAGCAGCTTAGACCGACTAGCGGTGTCCTACGAGCAGTACTTC

J gene: TRBJ2-1
V gene: TRBV5-1
D gene: TRBD1
clone size: .
CDR3 protein: CASSLGTGGYNEQFF
CDR3 DNA: TGCGCCAGCAGCTTAGGGACAGGGGGGTACAATGAGCAGTTCTTC

J gene: TRBJ1-3
V gene: TRBV29-1
D gene: .
clone size: .
CDR3 protein: CSVVSSGNTIYF
CDR3 DNA: TGCAGCGTTGTGAGCTCTGGAAACACCATATATTTT

J gene: TRBJ2-4
V gene: TRBV23-1
D gene: .
clone size: .
CDR3 protein: CASSHLRSLAKNIQYF
CDR3 DNA: TGCGCCAGCAGTCATCTTCGGTCCCTAGCCAAAAACATTCAGTACTTC

J gene: TRBJ2-3
V gene: TRBV10-1
D gene: .
clone size: .
CDR3 protein: CASSVTTDTQYF
CDR3 DNA: TGCGCCAGCAGTGTAACCACAGATACGCAGTATTTT

J gene: TRBJ1-4
V gene: TRBV5-1
D gene: TRBD1
clone size: .
CDR3 protein: CASSSQGVTNEKLFF
CDR3 DNA: TGCGCCAGCAGCTCCCAGGGGGTCACTAATGAAAAACTGTTTTTT

J gene: TRBJ2-3
V gene: TRBV7-9
D gene: TRBD1
clone size: .
CDR3 protein: CASSPGQQSTDTQYF
CDR3 DNA: TGTGCCAGCAGCCCGGGACAGCAAAGCACAGATACGCAGTATTTT

J gene: TRBJ1-1
V gene: TRBV2
D gene: .
clone size: .
CDR3 protein: CASSAAGTSKGEAFF
CDR3 DNA: TGTGCCAGCAGTGCCGCCGGGACATCAAAAGGAGAAGCTTTCTTT

J gene: TRBJ2-3
V gene: TRBV30
D gene: .
clone size: once
CDR3 protein: CAWKGRDTQYF
CDR3 DNA: TGTGCCTGGAAGGGTCGAGATACGCAGTATTTT

J gene: TRBJ2-1
V gene: TRBV5-4
D gene: TRBD1
clone size: .
CDR3 protein: CASSERQGANYNEQFF
CDR3 DNA: TGTGCCAGCAGCGAAAGACAGGGGGCGAACTACAATGAGCAGTTCTTC

J gene: TRBJ2-5
V gene: TRBV2
D gene: TRBD2
clone size: .
CDR3 protein: CASSGGLAGETQYF
CDR3 DNA: TGTGCCAGCAGTGGGGGACTAGCGGGCGAGACCCAGTACTTC

J gene: TRBJ1-5
V gene: TRBV7-9
D gene: .
clone size: .
CDR3 protein: CASSVGRNNQPQHF
CDR3 DNA: TGTGCCAGCAGCGTGGGGCGGAATAATCAGCCCCAGCATTTT

J gene: TRBJ2-3
V gene: TRBV30
D gene: .
clone size: .
CDR3 protein: CAWSFLSTDTQYF
CDR3 DNA: TGTGCCTGGAGTTTTCTGAGCACAGATACGCAGTATTTT

J gene: TRBJ2-7
V gene: TRBV7-9
D gene: .
clone size: .
CDR3 protein: CASSLGEAYEQYF
CDR3 DNA: TGTGCCAGCAGCTTAGGGGAGGCCTACGAGCAGTACTTC

J gene: TRBJ2-7
V gene: TRBV27
D gene: TRBD2
clone size: once
CDR3 protein: CASRERGGAVTTYEQYF
CDR3 DNA: TGTGCCAGCAGGGAGCGGGGGGGCGCCGTCACAACCTACGAGCAGTACTTC

J gene: TRBJ2-7
V gene: TRBV9
D gene: TRBD2
clone size: .
CDR3 protein: CASSYSGGDREQYF
CDR3 DNA: TGTGCCAGCAGCTATAGCGGGGGGGACCGGGAGCAGTACTTC

J gene: TRBJ2-7
V gene: TRBV2
D gene: TRBD1
clone size: few
CDR3 protein: CASSLGQGIEQYF
CDR3 DNA: TGTGCCAGCAGTTTGGGACAGGGAATCGAGCAGTACTTC

J gene: TRBJ2-3
V gene: TRBV27
D gene: TRBD2
clone size: few
CDR3 protein: CASSLSLAGGLDTQYF
CDR3 DNA: TGTGCCAGCAGTTTAAGTCTGGCGGGGGGGCTAGATACGCAGTATTTT

J gene: TRBJ1-4
V gene: TRBV11-2
D gene: TRBD1
clone size: once
CDR3 protein: CASSLGQGEGKLFF
CDR3 DNA: TGTGCCAGCAGCCTGGGACAGGGGGAAGGAAAACTGTTTTTT

J gene: TRBJ1-3
V gene: TRBV13
D gene: .
clone size: .
CDR3 protein: CASSLVAKRASGNTIYF
CDR3 DNA: TGTGCCAGCAGCTTAGTCGCCAAAAGGGCCTCAGGAAACACCATATATTTT

J gene: TRBJ2-7
V gene: TRBV10-3
D gene: .
clone size: .
CDR3 protein: CAISEGPTAYEQYF
CDR3 DNA: TGTGCCATCAGTGAAGGGCCCACGGCCTACGAGCAGTACTTC

J gene: TRBJ2-1
V gene: TRBV5-1
D gene: .
clone size: once
CDR3 protein: CASSLSNEQFF
CDR3 DNA: TGCGCCAGCAGCTTGAGTAATGAGCAGTTCTTC

J gene: TRBJ1-5
V gene: TRBV30
D gene: TRBD1
clone size: .
CDR3 protein: CAWRKGQGGNQPQHF
CDR3 DNA: TGTGCCTGGAGGAAAGGACAGGGGGGCAATCAGCCCCAGCATTTT

J gene: TRBJ2-7
V gene: TRBV5-4
D gene: .
clone size: few
CDR3 protein: CASTQGGTGHEQYF
CDR3 DNA: TGTGCCAGCACCCAGGGAGGAACGGGACACGAGCAGTACTTC

J gene: TRBJ2-2
V gene: TRBV6-1
D gene: TRBD2
clone size: .
CDR3 protein: CASRELAGWAGELFF
CDR3 DNA: TGTGCCAGCAGAGAACTAGCGGGATGGGCCGGGGAGCTGTTTTTT

J gene: TRBJ2-3
V gene: TRBV27
D gene: TRBD2
clone size: .
CDR3 protein: CASSPRLAGGYTDTQYF
CDR3 DNA: TGTGCCAGCAGTCCGAGACTAGCGGGAGGGTACACAGATACGCAGTATTTT

J gene: TRBJ2-1
V gene: TRBV18
D gene: TRBD2
clone size: .
CDR3 protein: CASSPPRVGTSGGREQFF
CDR3 DNA: TGTGCCAGCTCACCACCTCGGGTTGGGACTAGCGGGGGGCGTGAGCAGTTCTTC

J gene: TRBJ1-1
V gene: TRBV5-1
D gene: .
clone size: .
CDR3 protein: CASSLVATAMNTEAFF
CDR3 DNA: TGCGCCAGCAGCTTGGTGGCGACAGCTATGAACACTGAAGCTTTCTTT

J gene: TRBJ2-5
V gene: TRBV7-3
D gene: .
clone size: .
CDR3 protein: CASSSTVQETQYF
CDR3 DNA: TGTGCCAGCAGCTCGACAGTTCAAGAGACCCAGTACTTC

J gene: TRBJ2-7
V gene: TRBV7-2
D gene: TRBD1
clone size: .
CDR3 protein: CASSLGRQGAREQYF
CDR3 DNA: TGTGCCAGCAGCTTAGGGAGACAGGGGGCGAGGGAGCAGTACTTC

J gene: TRBJ1-5
V gene: TRBV4-1
D gene: .
clone size: .
CDR3 protein: CASSQDPGTRPWQPQHF
CDR3 DNA: TGCGCCAGCAGCCAAGACCCCGGGACAAGGCCTTGGCAGCCCCAGCATTTT